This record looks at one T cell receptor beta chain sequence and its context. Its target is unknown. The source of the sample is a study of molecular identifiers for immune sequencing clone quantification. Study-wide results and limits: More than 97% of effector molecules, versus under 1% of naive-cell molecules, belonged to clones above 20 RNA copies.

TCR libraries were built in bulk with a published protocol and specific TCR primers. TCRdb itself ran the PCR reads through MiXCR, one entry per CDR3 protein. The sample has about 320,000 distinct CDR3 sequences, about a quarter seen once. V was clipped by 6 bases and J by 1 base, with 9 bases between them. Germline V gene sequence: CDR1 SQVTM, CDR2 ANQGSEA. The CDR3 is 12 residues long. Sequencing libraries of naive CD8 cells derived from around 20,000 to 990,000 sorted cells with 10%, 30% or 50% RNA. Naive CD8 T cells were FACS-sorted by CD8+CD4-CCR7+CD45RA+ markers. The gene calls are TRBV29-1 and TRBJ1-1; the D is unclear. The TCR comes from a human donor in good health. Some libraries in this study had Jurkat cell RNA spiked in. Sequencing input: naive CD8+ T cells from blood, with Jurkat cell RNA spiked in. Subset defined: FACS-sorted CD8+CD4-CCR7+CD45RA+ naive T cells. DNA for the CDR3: TGCAGCGTCGCTGGGAGGAACACTGAAGCTTTCTTT. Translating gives CSVAGRNTEAFF.